This record concerns one T cell receptor beta chain sequence. Assay used: immunoSEQ multiplex PCR; TCRdb lists only in-frame clones, some missing. The top ten clones hold about 2% of a sample with 280,000 or so clones, approximately 83% of them seen once. In germline, CDR1 is LNHDA, CDR2 SQIVND (reference sequence). The CDR3 loop spans 18 amino acids. The V segment lost 3 bases and the J segment 4 bases; nucleotides outside the gene matches: 12. This specimen belongs to a study of blood T cell repertoires in COVID-19. Study-wide background: There were acute and convalescent COVID-19 samples, and they came from the United States, Italy and Spain.

This sequence joins TRBV19 and TRBJ2-2, with 9 nucleotides matching TRBD1. This clonotype was obtained from a man aged 25 to 40 who had recovered from COVID-19. Source material: PBMCs or T cells enriched from blood (not recorded which). The CDR3 nucleotides read TGTGCCAGTAGTATTGTACTCCTAGGGACAGGGTCCACCGGGGAGCTGTTTTTT. It yields the protein CASSIVLLGTGSTGELFF.